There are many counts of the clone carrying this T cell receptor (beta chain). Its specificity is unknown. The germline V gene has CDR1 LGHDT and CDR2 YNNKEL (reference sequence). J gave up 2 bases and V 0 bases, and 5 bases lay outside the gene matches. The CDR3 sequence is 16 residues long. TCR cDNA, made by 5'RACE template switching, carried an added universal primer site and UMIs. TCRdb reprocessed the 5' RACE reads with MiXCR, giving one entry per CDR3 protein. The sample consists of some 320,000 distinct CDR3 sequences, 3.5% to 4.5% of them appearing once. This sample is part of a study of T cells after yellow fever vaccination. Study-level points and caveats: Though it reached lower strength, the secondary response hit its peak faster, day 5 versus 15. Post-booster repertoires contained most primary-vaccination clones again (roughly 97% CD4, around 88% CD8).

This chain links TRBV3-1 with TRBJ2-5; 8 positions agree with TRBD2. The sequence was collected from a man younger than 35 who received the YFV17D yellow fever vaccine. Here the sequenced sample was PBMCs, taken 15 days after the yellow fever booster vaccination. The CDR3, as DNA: TGTGCCAGCAGCCAAGACTTAGCGGGGCGGCAAGAGACCCAGTACTTC. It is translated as CASSQDLAGRQETQYF.